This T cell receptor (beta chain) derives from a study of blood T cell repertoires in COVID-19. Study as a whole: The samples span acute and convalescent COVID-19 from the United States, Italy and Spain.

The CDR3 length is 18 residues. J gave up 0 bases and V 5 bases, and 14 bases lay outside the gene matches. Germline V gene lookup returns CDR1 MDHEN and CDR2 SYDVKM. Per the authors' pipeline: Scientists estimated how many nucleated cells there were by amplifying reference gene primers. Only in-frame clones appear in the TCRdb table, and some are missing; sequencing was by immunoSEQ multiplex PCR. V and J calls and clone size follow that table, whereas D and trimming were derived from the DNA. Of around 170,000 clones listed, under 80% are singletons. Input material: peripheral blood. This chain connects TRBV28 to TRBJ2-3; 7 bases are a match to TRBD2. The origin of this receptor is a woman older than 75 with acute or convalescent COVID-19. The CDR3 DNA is TGTGCCAGCAGTCTTCCCTGGTTGAGCGGGACGAGCACAGATACGCAGTATTTT. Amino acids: CASSLPWLSGTSTDTQYF. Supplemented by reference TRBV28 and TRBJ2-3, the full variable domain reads DVKVTQSSRYLVKRTGEKVFLECVQDMDHENMFWYRQDPGLGLRLIYFSYDVKMKEKGDIPEGYSVSREKKERFSLILESASTNQTSMYLCASSLPWLSGTSTDTQYFGPGTRLTVL.